One T cell receptor beta chain is described in this entry. The data stem from a study of blood T cell repertoires in COVID-19. Method: immunoSEQ multiplex PCR; TCRdb's copy keeps in-frame clones and lacks some. The data hold approximately 90,000 clones, with around 90% observed a single time. The CDR3 has 17 amino acids. The germline V gene has CDR1 LGHNA and CDR2 YSLEER. The ends lost 0 bases at V and 2 bases at J; junction bases unmatched: 6. The chain joins TRBV4-3 to TRBJ2-2; TRBD1 matches 7 bases. Sample: peripheral blood. The origin of this receptor is a man between 60 and 75 years old with COVID-19, enrolled during active disease. CDR3 loop: CASSQDPTGVNTGELFF. The CDR3 DNA reads TGCGCCAGCAGCCAAGATCCAACAGGGGTTAACACCGGGGAGCTGTTTTTT.